This section outlines one T cell receptor beta chain sequence together with its context. No cognate antigen has been identified for it. No much larger clone exists at a distance of one base, and base qualities are not known. This sample is part of a study of shared clonotypes between healthy human individuals (dated by TCRdb to 2018 to 2021). About the study as a whole: A couple of women and a few men aged 18 to 49 years were included in the cohort. To increase sequencing depth and limit assay-specific biases, different laboratories used diverse techniques to prepare libraries and sequence TCR repertoires. To estimate repertoire size and how much clonotypes are shared between individuals, the study performed deep sequencing of blood TCR repertoires from roughly five healthy adults. Leukapheresis yielded between about 0.9 and 10 billion PBMCs per donor. For each donor, three plates each were used for CD4 naive and CD4 memory, two plates were used for CD8 naive, and one plate was used for CD8 memory. General study outcomes and caveats: Because the study included a small number of donors, the genetic and exposure-history diversity represented was limited. Rarefaction of sorted-subset datasets indicated incomplete sequencing despite the large sequencing depth. Higher generation probabilities were observed for clonotypes shared by all four sorted-subset donors than for non-shared clonotypes. Naive subsets generally had larger estimated clonotype richness than memory subsets. Pairwise subsampling led to the expectation that sequencing depth would affect the degree of clonotype sharing among donors. Sampling was limited to blood, and TCR repertoires in tissue likely differ from TCR repertoires in blood. Roughly 5% of naive CD4, 3.5% of naive CD8, approximately 2% of memory CD4, and 0.35% to 0.4% of memory CD8 clonotypes were shared across a few donors.

The donors were healthy, HIV-negative adults with no recently reported acute infections or vaccinations. Only Caucasian adults living in Nashville, Tennessee, USA were represented among the donors. CD4+ T cells were enriched through magnetic negative selection, after which naive cells were positively selected on CD45RA and the remaining negative fraction served as the memory subset. Blood was obtained by leukapheresis, after which PBMCs were separated by Ficoll-Histopaque density gradient centrifugation and cryopreserved in liquid nitrogen vapor phase. Analytical flow cytometry was used to check the purity and quantity of each magnetically sorted T cell population. Genomic DNA was isolated from each sorted fraction and quantified by UV absorbance on a Nanodrop 2000c. TCR CDR3 regions were amplified from genomic DNA by multiplex PCR using the deep immunoSEQ assay. Extracted genomic DNA from each cell subset was spread evenly across all wells of several immunoSEQ 96-well plates, with each plate serving as a replicate. Each replicate PCR for sorted subsets received about 200 ng genomic DNA, equal to roughly 30,000 T cell genomes. Purified libraries were quantified with a Qubit 3.0 fluorometer, sized on a Bioanalyzer 2100, and re-quantified with the KAPA Library Quantification kit. Each immunoSEQ 96-well plate was sequenced on its own single-read 150-cycle Illumina NextSeq 550 flow cell. In the authors' own workflow: Because the immunoSEQ output held only junctional sequences and lacked quality scores, the filtering could not match the filtering applied to full-length reads. Sequences were annotated with PyIR, a Python wrapper for IgBLAST v1.9, using IMGT germline references to assign V/J genes and CDR3. Any read was removed if the V/J assignment was weak (E-value above 1e-6), the CDR3 was missing, or the read contained stop codons, out-of-frame junctions, or ambiguous translated residues. V3J clonotypes were defined as sequences sharing an identical inferred V gene, J gene, and CDR3 amino acid sequence. To compute the percentage overlap between repertoires, the number of shared unique clonotypes was divided by the size of the smaller repertoire. Richness of each repertoire was evaluated using RTK rarefaction, the Chao1 estimator, and Recon v2.1 estimates of unobserved clonotypes. Generation probabilities were computed with OLGA for all TCRbeta clonotypes obtained by the gDNA method from several donors. The immuneACCESS repertoire file appears here via TCRdb, limited to in-frame rearrangements. These files lack a portion of the clones; in checked studies, under half of the deficit traces to unresolved V genes, and the cause of the others is not known. The DNA was the basis for D and trimming; V, J and clone size are from that table. For this sample the table gives some 2,500,000 clones, of which approximately 90% were detected only once. The ten largest clones add up to approximately 0.4% of the sample.

The sequenced sample consisted of naive CD4+ T cells from PBMCs. The label giving this sample's cell subset or site can be read as: CD45RA+ positively selected. This TCR came from a man aged 18-30 years in good health. Some clones in this sample may be carry-over from other donors' samples.

The CDR3 region has the sequence CASSPRVGYEQYF. The nucleotide sequence reads as follows: TGTGCCAGCAGCCCCCGGGTGGGGTACGAGCAGTACTTC. The rearrangement joined TRBV7-3 to TRBJ2-7; no confident D gene assignment can be made. From the germline V gene, CDR1 is SGHTA and CDR2 is FQGTGA. The junction carries 12 bases between V and J, which are trimmed by 5 bases and 4 bases respectively. The CDR3 sequence holds 13 residues, the cysteine and phenylalanine included. Only CDR3 DNA is held: 39 bases, read in frame from base 1. Beyond the CDR3, the reference TRBV7-3 and TRBJ2-7 genes provide the residues; the full variable domain reads: GAGVSQTPSNKVTEKGKYVELRCDPISGHTALYWYRQSLGQGPEFLIYFQGTGAADDSGLPNDRFFAVRPEGSVSTLKIQRTERGDSAVYLCASSPRVGYEQYFGPGTRLTVT.